This TCR beta chain appears in the sequencing data of a study of T-cell reconstitution after alpha-beta-depleted transplantation in children. This CDR3 has 13 residues. V lost 9 bases to trimming and J lost 6 bases, with 15 bases between them. Per the germline V gene, CDR1 is KGHDR and CDR2 is SFDVKD. Unique molecular identifiers were used to barcode this TCRbeta library. TCRdb re-analysed the PCR reads in MiXCR, keeping a single row per CDR3 protein. The repertoire holds around 500,000 distinct CDR3 sequences, with approximately 22% as singletons. V and J are TRBV24-1 and TRBJ2-3; D unclear. The receptor was derived from a boy younger than two who had a stem cell transplant for acute myeloid leukemia, so the T cells may come from the graft donor. Here the sequenced sample was PBMCs, mostly from graft donor cells, taken 360 days after TCRalphabeta/CD19-depleted stem cell transplant. The CDR3 spells CATHGPNTDTQYF. The CDR3 nucleotides read TGTGCCACCCATGGCCCTAATACCGATACGCAGTATTTT.